This T cell receptor beta chain was retrieved from a study of T cell responses to AZD1222 COVID-19 vaccine. In the study overall: Second doses at about 4 or about 12 weeks were pooled.

Concerning this clone itself: Its specificity is not known.

Study observations and caveats: Spike-wide coverage was observed for vaccine-associated CD4 TCRs, with dominant responses at 160-218 and 743-854. Sampled repertoires all dated from after the peak T cell response. Recipients of AZD1222 seropositive at baseline numbered only 6 or 7.

Assay: immunoSEQ multiplex PCR; the TCRdb copy retains only in-frame clones and omits some. The sample holds 150,000 to 200,000 clones, 85% to 95% seen once. The CDR3 spans 12 residues. The V gene lost 2 bases and the J gene lost 10 bases, with 11 bases spanning the gap. Per the germline V gene, CDR1 is ENHRY and CDR2 is SYGVKD. This sequence joins TRBV10-3 and TRBJ1-1; D is unresolved. The material sequenced was peripheral blood, taken on day 0 of AZD1222 vaccination. This clonotype originated in an adult in good health. This chain's CDR3 is CAISELLTVAFF. The CDR3 bases are TGTGCCATCAGTGAGCTTTTAACGGTAGCTTTCTTT.